These T cell receptor beta chains were read from a single sample in a study of T cell clusters in autoimmune cytopenias. From its re-call of the multiplex PCR reads, TCRdb lists each CDR3 protein once, without DNA. Its clone listing holds about 3,600 distinct CDR3 sequences. Sequencing was done on a sample of peripheral blood. The receptors here all came from a human donor with an autoimmune cytopenia or autoimmune hepatitis (not recorded which). The CDR3 runs from the conserved cysteine through the conserved F or W. Each record gives: J gene, clone size, V gene, CDR3 protein. Not all rows give a size; the values are once, few, many and, for expanded clones, a class.

j_gene: TRBJ2-1
abundance: medium-sized
v_gene: TRBV15
CDR3aa: CATSRDIPKLAGTGNEQFF

j_gene: TRBJ2-6
abundance: .
v_gene: TRBV4-3
CDR3aa: CASSQQDGANVLTF

j_gene: TRBJ2-5
abundance: .
v_gene: TRBV18
CDR3aa: CASSPPNRGETQYF

j_gene: TRBJ2-1
abundance: .
v_gene: TRBV20-1
CDR3aa: CSARARGRGGTYNEQFF

j_gene: TRBJ2-1
abundance: medium-sized
v_gene: TRBV12-5
CDR3aa: CASSPGRGWQETQYF

j_gene: TRBJ1-6
abundance: medium-sized
v_gene: TRBV19
CDR3aa: CASRRVVTYNSPLHF

j_gene: TRBJ2-3
abundance: medium-sized
v_gene: TRBV6-5
CDR3aa: CASSYEGTGPTDTQYF

j_gene: TRBJ2-7
abundance: medium-sized
v_gene: TRBV28
CDR3aa: CASRPPGGNEQYF

j_gene: TRBJ2-3
abundance: medium-sized
v_gene: TRBV30
CDR3aa: CAWRNGPSTDTQYF

j_gene: TRBJ1-3
abundance: .
v_gene: TRBV12-3/TRBV12-4
CDR3aa: CASSLDSFSGNTIYF

j_gene: TRBJ1-6
abundance: medium-sized
v_gene: TRBV6-5
CDR3aa: CASSQGQAPDPYNSPLHF

j_gene: TRBJ1-2
abundance: medium-sized
v_gene: TRBV5-6
CDR3aa: CASSLGLQGVGGYTF

j_gene: TRBJ2-1
abundance: .
v_gene: TRBV6-5
CDR3aa: CASSSGTDYNEQFF

j_gene: TRBJ1-2
abundance: .
v_gene: TRBV19
CDR3aa: CASSISGFGYGYTF

j_gene: TRBJ2-1
abundance: medium-sized
v_gene: TRBV5-6
CDR3aa: CASSSAVDEQFF

j_gene: TRBJ1-2
abundance: large
v_gene: TRBV29-1
CDR3aa: CSVEGEVTLDGYTF

j_gene: TRBJ1-6
abundance: medium-sized
v_gene: TRBV6-5
CDR3aa: CASSSGTPGSPLHF

j_gene: TRBJ2-1
abundance: medium-sized
v_gene: TRBV27
CDR3aa: CASSLQGQSYDEQFF

j_gene: TRBJ2-1
abundance: .
v_gene: TRBV10-3
CDR3aa: CAISERQGSNEQFF

j_gene: TRBJ2-5
abundance: medium-sized
v_gene: TRBV7-6
CDR3aa: CASSRLDSSGETQYF

j_gene: TRBJ2-7
abundance: medium-sized
v_gene: TRBV27
CDR3aa: CASSFIGSYEQYF

j_gene: TRBJ2-1
abundance: .
v_gene: TRBV6-5
CDR3aa: CASSIGTVNEQFF

j_gene: TRBJ2-6
abundance: .
v_gene: TRBV5-6
CDR3aa: CASSLTRSGANVLTF

j_gene: TRBJ1-5
abundance: large
v_gene: TRBV29-1
CDR3aa: CSVSRGGINQPQHF

j_gene: TRBJ2-7
abundance: .
v_gene: TRBV6-1
CDR3aa: CASSKGTSGRFSYEQYF

j_gene: TRBJ2-6
abundance: medium-sized
v_gene: TRBV12-3/TRBV12-4
CDR3aa: CASSGIPQGTGANVLTF

j_gene: TRBJ2-7
abundance: .
v_gene: TRBV6-5
CDR3aa: CASRTGTVYEQYF

j_gene: TRBJ2-1
abundance: .
v_gene: TRBV12-3/TRBV12-4
CDR3aa: CASSLPGTSYNEQFF

j_gene: TRBJ1-5
abundance: .
v_gene: TRBV12-5
CDR3aa: CASGLAAGNQPQHF

j_gene: TRBJ1-5
abundance: .
v_gene: TRBV5-6
CDR3aa: CASSPWAGNHQPQHF

j_gene: TRBJ1-6
abundance: .
v_gene: TRBV20-1
CDR3aa: CSAREGGRGNSPLHF

j_gene: TRBJ1-2
abundance: .
v_gene: TRBV29-1
CDR3aa: CSVDRGRVGPNYGYTF

j_gene: TRBJ2-1
abundance: .
v_gene: TRBV18
CDR3aa: CASSPPGAINEQFF

j_gene: TRBJ2-7
abundance: .
v_gene: TRBV20-1
CDR3aa: CSARTGPHEQYF

j_gene: TRBJ1-2
abundance: medium-sized
v_gene: TRBV29-1
CDR3aa: CSVVGQGTTNYGYTF

j_gene: TRBJ1-2
abundance: medium-sized
v_gene: TRBV30
CDR3aa: CAWSVEVTGDYTF

j_gene: TRBJ1-2
abundance: .
v_gene: TRBV6-2/TRBV6-3
CDR3aa: CASGFRHYGYTF

j_gene: TRBJ2-7
abundance: .
v_gene: TRBV7-2
CDR3aa: CASSFVDYTLGEQYF

j_gene: TRBJ1-1
abundance: medium-sized
v_gene: TRBV6-5
CDR3aa: CASSQGMNTEAFF